Listed here are 17 T cell receptor beta chains from one sample, sequenced in a study of blood T cells in healthy people across ages. The second PCR ran about 6 to 11 cycles with a sample-barcoded 5' primer and J-beta primers. TCRdb ran MiXCR on the 5' RACE reads and lists one entry per CDR3 protein. The data contain about 620,000 distinct CDR3 sequences, more than 20% of them singletons. What was sequenced was blood. These receptors came from a man aged 65 to 79 in good health.

The chain is built from TRBV10-3 and TRBJ2-7; D possibly corresponds to TRBD1 (5 bases). The V end was cut by 4 bases, the J end by 5 bases, with 12 bases between. This CDR3 has 13 residues. Germline values: CDR1 ENHRY, CDR2 SYGVKD. The CDR3 is CAISVLGVDEQYF. In nucleotides, the CDR3 is TGTGCCATCAGTGTTCTAGGGGTCGACGAGCAGTACTTC.

The chain carries TRBV28 and TRBJ1-2; 7 bases are shared with TRBD1. Germline values: CDR1 MDHEN, CDR2 SYDVKM. CDR3 length: 13 residues. Unmatched junction bases numbered 2, after V lost 1 base and J lost 6 bases. CDR3 sequence reads: CASSLLQGHGYTF. CDR3 nucleotides: TGTGCCAGCAGTTTATTACAGGGGCATGGCTACACCTTC.

This clonotype was seen repeatedly, ten times or more. The V gene is TRBV24-1, the J gene TRBJ2-5; D ambiguous. Germline loops: CDR1 KGHDR, CDR2 SFDVKD. V was cut by 3 bases and J by 5 bases, with 6 bases left in between. This CDR3 is built from 12 residues. The CDR3 coding sequence is TGTGCCACCAGTGATGGCTCGGAGACCCAGTACTTC. It translates to CATSDGSETQYF.

This chain links TRBV28 with TRBJ2-3; TRBD2 aligns across 10 bases. The ends lost 6 bases at V and 1 base at J; junction bases unmatched: 1. This CDR3 has 14 amino acids. Germline assignment: CDR1 MDHEN and CDR2 SYDVKM. CDR3 DNA sequence: TGTGCCAGCAGGGGGACTAGCGGCACAGATACGCAGTATTTT. As protein: CASRGTSGTDTQYF. Full variable domain (remainder filled in from reference TRBV28 and TRBJ2-3): DVKVTQSSRYLVKRTGEKVFLECVQDMDHENMFWYRQDPGLGLRLIYFSYDVKMKEKGDIPEGYSVSREKKERFSLILESASTNQTSMYLCASRGTSGTDTQYFGPGTRLTVL.

The sample holds many counts of this clonotype. CDR3 in amino acids: CASRTSGTDTQYF. The CDR3 DNA reads TGTGCCAGCAGGACTAGCGGCACAGATACGCAGTATTTT. The V and J genes are TRBV12-3 or TRBV12-4 and TRBJ2-3; 8 bases are a match to TRBD2. With 6 bases clipped from V and 1 base from J, the junction kept 0 bases outside the gene matches. The CDR3 has 13 amino acids.

This chain joins TRBV2 and TRBJ1-1; D possibly corresponds to TRBD1 (5 bases). V lost 11 bases and J lost 0, with 13 bases in between. CDR1 is SNHLY, CDR2 FYNNEI, per germline. This CDR3 is 13 amino acids long. CDR3 protein: CASTGQLNTEAFF. The CDR3, as DNA: TGTGCCTCAACCGGACAATTGAACACTGAAGCTTTCTTT.

This clonotype came up a few times. V and J are TRBV10-2 and TRBJ2-5; TRBD1 is a possible D gene (5 bases). The J call may be faulty, since TRBJ2-7 better matches the DNA end. Germline CDR1 WSHSY, CDR2 SAAADI. The CDR3 contains 12 residues. CDR3 sequence: CASSEQGIEQYF. CDR3 coding DNA: TGCGCCAGCAGTGAGCAGGGAATCGAGCAGTACTTC.

This chain uses TRBV7-9 with TRBJ2-5, with 7 bases identical to TRBD2. The DNA end is more similar to TRBJ2-7, so the J call may be wrong. The CDR3 is 15 amino acids. Germline V gene lookup returns CDR1 SEHNR and CDR2 FQNEAQ (reference sequence). The CDR3 DNA reads as TGTGCCAGCAGCTTTATTGCGGGGGTCTCCTACGAGCAGTACTTC. Translation gives CASSFIAGVSYEQYF.

The chain is built from TRBV4-1 and TRBJ2-3; D gene ambiguous. The V end was cut by 2 bases, the J end by 5 bases, with 11 bases between. The germline gives CDR1 MGHRA, CDR2 YSYEKL. The CDR3 loop spans 14 amino acids. CDR3 region: CASSQRVPGDTQYF. CDR3 nucleotide sequence: TGCGCCAGCAGCCAAAGGGTACCGGGAGATACGCAGTATTTT.

The chain carries TRBV20-1 and TRBJ2-7; 10 bases map to TRBD2. The V and J ends lost 2 bases and 0 bases, in that order; junction bases with no gene match: 4. Looked up from germline, CDR1 is DFQATT and CDR2 is SNEGSKA (reference sequence). The CDR3 extends over 15 amino acids. The CDR3 reads CSARSTSGPSYEQYF. CDR3 nucleotide sequence: TGCAGTGCTAGATCGACTAGCGGGCCCTCCTACGAGCAGTACTTC.

This clonotype was picked up a small number of times. The chain links TRBV18 to TRBJ2-5; no definite D call. From germline, CDR1 is KGHSH and CDR2 LQKENI. The V end was cut by 0 bases, the J end by 2 bases, with 7 bases between. This CDR3 comprises 14 residues. The CDR3 bases are TGTGCCAGCTCACCACCGAACAAACAAGAGACCCAGTACTTC. Its protein is CASSPPNKQETQYF. The full variable domain, rest sourced from reference TRBV18 and TRBJ2-5, is NAGVMQNPRHLVRRRGQEARLRCSPMKGHSHVYWYRQLPEEGLKFMVYLQKENIIDESGMPKERFSAEFPKEGPSILRIQQVVRGDSAAYFCASSPPNKQETQYFGPGTRLLVL.

The gene calls are TRBV9 and TRBJ2-5, with D possibly being TRBD2 (6 bases). The DNA end lines up better with TRBJ2-1; the J call may be wrong. This CDR3 is built from 13 residues. CDR1 SGDLS and CDR2 YYNGEE come from the germline V gene. The CDR3 DNA reads as TGTGCCAGCAGCGGGGGGGTCGGCAGTGAGCAGTTCTTC. It specifies CASSGGVGSEQFF.

The J gene is TRBJ1-1, the V gene TRBV18, with D uncertain. CDR1 is KGHSH, CDR2 LQKENI, per germline. Trimming pared 2 bases from V and 1 base from J, leaving 14 bases between. CDR3 length equals 16 residues. As DNA, the CDR3 is TGTGCCAGCTCACCAAACCGGGGAGGAGGGAACACTGAAGCTTTCTTT. The encoded protein is CASSPNRGGGNTEAFF. Full variable domain (rest looked up from reference TRBV18 and TRBJ1-1): NAGVMQNPRHLVRRRGQEARLRCSPMKGHSHVYWYRQLPEEGLKFMVYLQKENIIDESGMPKERFSAEFPKEGPSILRIQQVVRGDSAAYFCASSPNRGGGNTEAFFGQGTRLTVV.

The chain carries TRBV12-3 or TRBV12-4 and TRBJ1-4, with unresolved D. The CDR3 has 13 amino acids. V was shortened by 7 bases and J by 7 bases, with 13 bases between the two germline ends. CDR3 amino acids: CASTIRSVEKLFF. In DNA form, the CDR3 reads TGTGCCAGCACTATCCGCAGTGTTGAAAAACTGTTTTTT.

The chain has TRBV18 and TRBJ2-3; D unresolved. V was pared by 1 base and J by 0 bases, with 5 bases between. CDR1 is KGHSH, CDR2 LQKENI, per germline. The CDR3 runs 14 residues. The CDR3 loop is CASSPRASTDTQYF. Written as DNA, the CDR3 is TGTGCCAGCTCACCACGGGCTAGCACAGATACGCAGTATTTT.

This clonotype was seen ten or more times. The genes are TRBV7-8 and TRBJ2-2; 10 bases fit TRBD2. V lost 8 bases and J lost 4; bases outside the gene matches: 4. The CDR3 is made up of 14 amino acids. Per the germline V gene, CDR1 is SGHVS and CDR2 is FQNEAQ. This CDR3 reads CASSSGSGTGELFF. CDR3 DNA: TGTGCCAGCTCTAGCGGGAGTGGCACCGGGGAGCTGTTTTTT.

The chain recombines TRBV20-1 with TRBJ2-3; D perhaps matches TRBD2 (6 bases). V was clipped by 0 bases and J by 4 bases, with 14 bases between them. This CDR3 region has 15 residues. The germline V gene encodes CDR1 DFQATT and CDR2 SNEGSKA (reference sequence). CDR3 sequence: CSARDFREYSDTQYF. In DNA form, the CDR3 reads TGCAGTGCTAGAGATTTTCGGGAGTACTCAGATACGCAGTATTTT.